One and the same sample provided the 8 T cell receptor beta chains below, sequenced in a study of blood T cell repertoires in COVID-19. The repertoire was sequenced with immunoSEQ multiplex PCR; TCRdb's copy has only in-frame clones and lacks some. The table lists approximately 300,000 clones, approximately 84% of them singletons. Specimen: PBMCs or T cells enriched from blood (not recorded which). Every receptor here comes from a woman between 18 and 29 years old who had recovered from COVID-19.

The chain combines TRBV6-5 with TRBJ1-2; D call uncertain. CDR1 MNHEY and CDR2 SVGAGI come from the germline V gene. The CDR3 runs 14 residues. The germline V and J ends were trimmed by 6 bases and 4 bases, with 15 bases remaining between them. In nucleotides, the CDR3 is TGTGCCAGCAGCCGAACCGGGAGAAGCTATGGCTACACCTTC. This gives the protein CASSRTGRSYGYTF.

This clone was detected a few times. J is TRBJ1-5 and V is TRBV5-8; 10 bases are shared with TRBD1. Per germline, CDR1 SGHTS and CDR2 YDEGEE. V lost 2 bases, J lost 6 bases, and 11 bases stayed unmatched. This CDR3 region has 17 residues. The CDR3 nucleotides read TGTGCCAGCAGCTTTGGGGACAGGGGTTTTGGGAGTCAGCCCCAGCATTTT. Translated: CASSFGDRGFGSQPQHF. Filled out from reference TRBV5-8 and TRBJ1-5, the complete variable domain reads EAGVTQSPTHLIKTRGQQATLRCSPISGHTSVYWYQQALGLGLQFLLWYDEGEERNRGNFPPRFSGRQFPNYSSELNVNALELEDSALYLCASSFGDRGFGSQPQHFGDGTRLSIL.

This rearrangement joins TRBV3-1 (or the pseudogene TRBV3-2) to TRBJ1-2; perhaps TRBD1 as D (6 bases). Per the germline V gene, CDR1 is LGHDT and CDR2 is YNNKEL (reference sequence). The CDR3 covers 15 residues. V was cut by 3 bases and J by 4 bases, with 15 bases left in between. The CDR3 DNA sequence: TGTGCCAGCAGCCAGATAACAGGGTTAAGCTATGGCTACACCTTC. Translated, it gives CASSQITGLSYGYTF.

V gene TRBV2 combines with J gene TRBJ1-2, with 10 bases matching TRBD1. V gave up 1 base and J gave up 7 bases; unmatched junction bases: 3. Germline V gene data show CDR1 as SNHLY and CDR2 as FYNNEI. The CDR3 consists of 14 residues. CDR3 residues: CASSEDRTGGGYTF. CDR3 bases: TGTGCCAGCAGTGAAGACCGGACAGGGGGTGGCTACACCTTC. The full variable domain, completed using reference TRBV2 and TRBJ1-2, is EPEVTQTPSHQVTQMGQEVILRCVPISNHLYFYWYRQILGQKVEFLVSFYNNEISEKSEIFDDQFSVERPDGSNFTLKIRSTKLEDSAMYFCASSEDRTGGGYTFGSGTRLTVV.

The V gene is TRBV6-5, the J gene TRBJ1-2; 7 bases map to TRBD1. This CDR3 has 13 residues. Germline lookup yields CDR1 MNHEY and CDR2 SVGAGI. J gave up 3 bases and V 10 bases, and 8 bases lay outside the gene matches. DNA of the CDR3: TGTGCCACCTATCGACAGGGCTACTATGGCTACACCTTC. The encoded protein is CATYRQGYYGYTF.

This clone was seen repeatedly, ten times or more. V usage is TRBV10-3 and J usage is TRBJ1-2, with D tentatively TRBD1 (5 bases). CDR3 length: 12 residues. Germline CDR1 is ENHRY and CDR2 is SYGVKD. Trimming removed 10 bases at V and 2 bases at J, with 11 bases between. The DNA of the CDR3 is TGTGCCACCTCAACAGGAAACTATGGCTACACCTTC. As protein: CATSTGNYGYTF.

The chain combines TRBV28 with TRBJ2-1; D possibly corresponds to TRBD2 (5 bases). This CDR3 has 12 amino acids. Germline lookup yields CDR1 MDHEN and CDR2 SYDVKM. Trimming cost V 3 bases and J 7 bases, with 7 bases left between them. The CDR3 coding sequence is TGTGCCAGCAGTTTCAAGCGGAATGAGCAGTTCTTC. Translation: CASSFKRNEQFF.

The V call is TRBV2, the J call TRBJ2-7, with 7 bases aligning to TRBD2. Germline loops: CDR1 SNHLY, CDR2 FYNNEI. J gave up 5 bases and V 2 bases, and 12 bases lay outside the gene matches. CDR3 length: 16 residues. The DNA for the CDR3 is TGTGCCAGCAGTGAACGGGAGGAGGGCCGCGTCGACGAGCAGTACTTC. It is translated as CASSEREEGRVDEQYF.